This TCR beta chain was captured by sequencing in a study of T-cell memory formation after mild COVID-19. Findings and caveats of the study: Specificity for SARS-CoV-2 was not confirmed among the second-wave clones peaking on day 37. Whereas later expanders leaned CD4+, clones contracting day 15 to 85 showed a balanced CD4/CD8 makeup.

This clonotype was observed at least ten times. Its antigen is as yet unknown. V lost 1 base and J lost 7, with 9 bases in between. This CDR3 region has 13 residues. The germline V gene encodes CDR1 SGHRS and CDR2 YFSETQ. The authors produced TCR alpha and TCR beta cDNA libraries with sample barcodes and UMIs by 5'RACE using constant-segment primers. TCRdb re-called the 5' RACE reads with MiXCR, one entry per CDR3 protein. Of 260,000 or so distinct CDR3 sequences listed, approximately 16% are singletons. Sequenced material: PBMCs or a T cell subset sorted from them (not recorded which). This chain links TRBV5-1 with TRBJ1-5; unclear D gene. This receptor was identified in a man between 18 and 29 years old who had mild COVID-19 (a few samples of this study predate the infection). Cell type and time point are not known. CDR3: CASSLIGNQPQHF. In DNA, the CDR3 is TGCGCCAGCAGCTTGATAGGGAACCAGCCCCAGCATTTT. The variable domain in full, completed from reference TRBV5-1 and TRBJ1-5, reads KAGVTQTPRYLIKTRGQQVTLSCSPISGHRSVSWYQQTPGQGLQFLFEYFSETQRNKGNFPGRFSGRQFSNSRSEMNVSTLELGDSALYLCASSLIGNQPQHFGDGTRLSIL.